This TCR beta chain was retrieved from a study of blood T cell repertoires in COVID-19. Overall study: Donors in the United States, Italy and Spain gave samples during acute or convalescent COVID-19.

In the original processing: Estimation of nucleated cell counts was performed using reference gene primer amplification. The repertoire was sequenced with immunoSEQ multiplex PCR; TCRdb's copy has only in-frame clones and lacks some. That table gives V, J and clone size, and the DNA gave D and trimming. The table records 80,000 to 85,000 clones, just over 85% of them present only once. Sequencing input: peripheral blood. The sequence came from a woman older than 75 with acute or convalescent COVID-19.

DNA for the CDR3: TGTGCCAGCAGTCCCACAGCGGAAAGCTCCTATAATTCACCCCTCCACTTT. It codes for CASSPTAESSYNSPLHF. The chain has TRBV6-6 and TRBJ1-6; D is unresolved. Trimming took off 5 bases at V and 0 bases at J, with 14 bases between the two ends. The germline V gene encodes CDR1 MNHNY and CDR2 SVGAGI (reference sequence). The CDR3 spans 17 residues.